This TCR beta chain was sequenced in a study of T cells in Graves' hyperthyroidism and ophthalmopathy. CDR3 length: 15 amino acids. Germline CDR1 SEHNR, CDR2 FQNEAQ (reference sequence). Between the trimmed V and J ends, which lost 4 bases and 0 bases, there was a span of 13 bases. In this sample, this clonotype turned up many times. Amplified TCR beta CDR3 regions derived from RNA transcripts. In the first-round RT-PCR of the TCR CDR3, the HTBI primer set was used. TCRdb re-analysed the multiplex PCR reads in MiXCR, keeping a single row per CDR3 protein. This sample has fewer than 900,000 distinct CDR3 sequences, with about a sixth found just once.

The clonotype comes from a man younger than 35 with Graves' hyperthyroidism. Sequenced material: blood. The chain couples TRBV7-9 to TRBJ2-7; a weak D match, TRBD1 (6 bases). This CDR3 is CASSSQGTTSYEQYF. In nucleotides, the CDR3 is TGTGCCAGCAGCTCCCAGGGGACCACCTCCTACGAGCAGTACTTC.